The 17 T cell receptor beta chains listed next were all sequenced from one sample in a study of blood T cells in healthy people across ages. It was with a sample-barcoded 5' primer and a J-beta primer mix that a second PCR of about 6 to 12 cycles was run. MiXCR was run by TCRdb on the 5' RACE reads, yielding one entry per CDR3 protein. The table includes about 1.1 million distinct CDR3 sequences, 35% to 40% detected once. Sequencing was done on a sample of blood. The source of these receptors is a man aged 18-30 years in good health.

This clonotype has just a few counts. V gene TRBV5-1 combines with J gene TRBJ2-1, with D unclear. The CDR3 is 14 residues long. Germline lookup yields CDR1 SGHRS and CDR2 YFSETQ. Trimming shortened V by 0 bases and J by 5 bases, and 9 bases separated the two germline ends. This chain's CDR3 is CASSLAWRDNEQFF. The CDR3 DNA reads as TGCGCCAGCAGCTTGGCTTGGCGAGACAATGAGCAGTTCTTC.

This clonotype appeared many times. The chain joins TRBV7-2 to TRBJ1-2; the match to TRBD1 covers 12 bases. Trimming at V came to 2 bases and at J to 3 bases, leaving 7 bases not matched to a gene. This CDR3 spans 17 amino acids. Germline CDR1 SGHTA, CDR2 FQGNSA. Written as DNA, the CDR3 is TGTGCCAGCAGCTTACGAGGCGGGACAGGGGGCGACTATGGCTACACCTTC. This encodes CASSLRGGTGGDYGYTF.

This clonotype was counted at least ten times. The chain combines TRBV10-2 with TRBJ1-2, with D unresolved. The V end lost 4 bases, the J end lost 2 bases, and 11 bases lay between the germline ends. This CDR3 comprises 14 residues. Germline loops: CDR1 WSHSY, CDR2 SAAADI. This CDR3 is CASSGEAKNYGYTF. In DNA, the CDR3 is TGCGCCAGCAGTGGAGAGGCAAAAAACTATGGCTACACCTTC.

A note on this clonotype: A read error may account for a junction end that differs from germline. This chain joins TRBV11-2 and TRBJ2-3; TRBD2 is a possible D gene (5 bases). CDR1 SGHAT and CDR2 FQNNGV come from the germline V gene. CDR3 size: 13 residues. The CDR3 DNA reads as TGTACCAGCAGCTTACTAGGCGGAGATACGCAGTATTTT. This gives the protein CTSSLLGGDTQYF.

This clonotype showed up just a few times. V is TRBV9 and J is TRBJ2-1; no definite D call. This CDR3 has 13 amino acids. Germline V gives CDR1 SGDLS, CDR2 YYNGEE. Trimming cost V 1 base and J 4 bases, with 6 bases left between them. The CDR3 loop is CASSVTIYNEQFF. In DNA form, the CDR3 reads TGTGCCAGCAGCGTAACCATTTACAATGAGCAGTTCTTC.

This clonotype has more than one count but fewer than ten. The rearrangement links TRBV20-1 to TRBJ2-1; tentatively, D is TRBD2 (5 bases). The length of the CDR3 is 15 residues. Trimming removed 3 bases from V and 7 bases from J, with 19 bases in between. From germline, CDR1 is DFQATT and CDR2 SNEGSKA (reference sequence). CDR3 sequence reads: CSASGIPRSANEQFF. CDR3 bases: TGCAGTGCTAGCGGGATCCCTCGTAGCGCTAATGAGCAGTTCTTC.

The V gene is TRBV9, the J gene TRBJ2-1; a possible D gene is TRBD2 (5 bases). The tail of the sequence fits TRBJ2-7 better, so the J call may be wrong. The germline V gene has CDR1 SGDLS and CDR2 YYNGEE. CDR3 length: 14 amino acids. The CDR3 protein is CASSVGGLYNEQYF. Here the CDR3 DNA reads TGTGCCAGCAGCGTAGGAGGGCTCTACAATGAGCAGTACTTC.

The chain combines TRBV20-1 with TRBJ2-1; TRBD1 aligns across 9 bases. CDR1 and CDR2 from the germline V gene are DFQATT and SNEGSKA (reference sequence). The CDR3 is made up of 16 amino acids. V dropped 3 bases and J dropped 0; count of bases not matched to a gene: 6. The CDR3 reads CSASPDRGNSYNEQFF. CDR3 nucleotide sequence: TGCAGTGCTAGCCCGGACAGGGGCAACTCCTACAATGAGCAGTTCTTC.

The chain recombines TRBV20-1 with TRBJ2-1; the D gene is possibly TRBD2 (6 bases). The ends were cut back, 6 bases at V and 6 bases at J, with 18 bases in the middle. The germline V gene has CDR1 DFQATT and CDR2 SNEGSKA (reference sequence). The CDR3 has 14 residues. CDR3 DNA sequence: TGCAGTGCCCGAGTTCCGAGGAGGGGCAATGAGCAGTTCTTC. Amino acids: CSARVPRRGNEQFF.

This clonotype has ten or more counts. The V call is TRBV25-1, the J call TRBJ2-1; unclear D gene. Between the trimmed V and J ends, which lost 1 base and 6 bases, there was a span of 10 bases. CDR1 is MGHDK, CDR2 SYGVNS, per germline. This CDR3 is 14 amino acids long. CDR3 nucleotides: TGTGCCAGCAGTGAATTCGCGTGGGGCAATGAGCAGTTCTTC. It specifies CASSEFAWGNEQFF. Variable domain in full (rest from reference TRBV25-1 and TRBJ2-1): EADIYQTPRYLVIGTGKKITLECSQTMGHDKMYWYQQDPGMELHLIHYSYGVNSTEKGDLSSESTVSRIRTEHFPLTLESARPSHTSQYLCASSEFAWGNEQFFGPGTRLTVL.

About this clonotype: A much larger clone lies one base from this, so it may be a read error. This rearrangement joins TRBV5-1 to TRBJ2-3; tentative D call: TRBD2 (5 bases). Looked up from germline, CDR1 is SGHRS and CDR2 is YFSETQ. CDR3 length: 16 amino acids. The CDR3 sequence is CASSLSPDPSTDTRYF. CDR3 DNA sequence: TGCGCCAGCAGCTTGTCTCCCGATCCTAGCACAGATACGCGGTATTTT.

The chain employs TRBV6-2 or TRBV6-3 and TRBJ1-1; D is possibly TRBD1 (6 bases). V was shortened by 6 bases and J by 8 bases, with 16 bases between the two germline ends. This CDR3 comprises 13 residues. From germline, CDR1 is MNHEY and CDR2 SVGEGT. The CDR3 spells CASSPEGGREAFF. As DNA, the CDR3 is TGTGCCAGCAGCCCCGAAGGGGGAAGGGAAGCTTTCTTT.

The chain carries TRBV15 and TRBJ1-5, with D tentatively TRBD1 (6 bases). Germline-derived CDR1 and CDR2 are LNHNV and YYDKDF (reference sequence). The CDR3 is made up of 16 amino acids. V gave up 0 bases and J gave up 2 bases, with 11 bases separating them. The CDR3 DNA reads TGTGCCACCAGCAGAGATGTAGGGGGGGGCAATCAGCCCCAGCATTTT. The encoded protein is CATSRDVGGGNQPQHF. The complete variable domain, with remaining parts taken from reference TRBV15 and TRBJ1-5, reads DAMVIQNPRYQVTQFGKPVTLSCSQTLNHNVMYWYQQKSSQAPKLLFHYYDKDFNNEADTPDNFQSRRPNTSFCFLDIRSPGLGDTAMYLCATSRDVGGGNQPQHFGDGTRLSIL.

This clonotype was detected a few times. V usage is TRBV5-1 and J usage is TRBJ2-3; 9 positions agree with TRBD2. The germline gives CDR1 SGHRS, CDR2 YFSETQ. The trim removed 4 bases at V and 5 bases at J, leaving 20 bases unmatched. CDR3 length: 19 residues. CDR3 bases: TGCGCCAGCAGCAACCAAGCGGGGGGACCCGGGATAGGGGGAGATACGCAGTATTTT. This codes for CASSNQAGGPGIGGDTQYF. Variable domain in full (rest from reference TRBV5-1 and TRBJ2-3): KAGVTQTPRYLIKTRGQQVTLSCSPISGHRSVSWYQQTPGQGLQFLFEYFSETQRNKGNFPGRFSGRQFSNSRSEMNVSTLELGDSALYLCASSNQAGGPGIGGDTQYFGPGTRLTVL.

The chain carries TRBV7-9 and TRBJ1-1, with D unclear. The germline gives CDR1 SEHNR, CDR2 FQNEAQ (reference sequence). The V end lost 5 bases, the J end lost 1 base, and 11 bases lay between the germline ends. This CDR3 has 14 amino acids. CDR3 sequence (DNA): TGTGCCAGCAGCCGGTACAGTACGAACACTGAAGCTTTCTTT. This encodes CASSRYSTNTEAFF.

J is TRBJ2-1 and V is TRBV11-2, with 7 bases identical to TRBD2. The V and J ends lost 4 bases and 5 bases, in that order; junction bases with no gene match: 11. Germline V gives CDR1 SGHAT, CDR2 FQNNGV. The CDR3 contains 16 residues. The CDR3 reads CASSSPERGADNEQFF. The CDR3 nucleotides read TGTGCCAGCAGCTCCCCTGAGCGGGGCGCCGACAATGAGCAGTTCTTC.

This clonotype was seen only a few times. V gene TRBV12-5 combines with J gene TRBJ2-3; D unresolved. With 1 base removed from V and 7 bases from J, the gap between germline ends came to 9 bases. CDR3 length: 13 residues. CDR1 is LGHNT and CDR2 is FRNRAP in the germline V gene. DNA for the CDR3: TGTGCTAGTGGTTTGGACGGTCGTCATACGCAGTATTTT. Encoded protein: CASGLDGRHTQYF.